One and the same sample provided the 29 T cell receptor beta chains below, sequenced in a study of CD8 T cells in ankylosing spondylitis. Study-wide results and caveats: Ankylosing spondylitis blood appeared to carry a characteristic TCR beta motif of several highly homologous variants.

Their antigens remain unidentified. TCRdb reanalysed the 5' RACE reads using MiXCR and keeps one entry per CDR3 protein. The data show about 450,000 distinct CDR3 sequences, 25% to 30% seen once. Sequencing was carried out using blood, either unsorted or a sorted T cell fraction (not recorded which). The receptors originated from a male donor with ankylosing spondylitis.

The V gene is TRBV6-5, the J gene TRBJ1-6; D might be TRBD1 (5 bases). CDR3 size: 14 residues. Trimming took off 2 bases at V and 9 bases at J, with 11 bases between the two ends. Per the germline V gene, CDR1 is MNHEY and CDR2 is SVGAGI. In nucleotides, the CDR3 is TGTGCCAGCAGTTACGACAGCATGGGTTCACCCCTCCACTTT. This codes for CASSYDSMGSPLHF.

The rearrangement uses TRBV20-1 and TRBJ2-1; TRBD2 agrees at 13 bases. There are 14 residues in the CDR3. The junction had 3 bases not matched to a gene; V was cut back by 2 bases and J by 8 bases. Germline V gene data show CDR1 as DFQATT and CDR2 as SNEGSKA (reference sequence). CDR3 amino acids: CSARRTSGRYEQFF. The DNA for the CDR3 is TGCAGTGCTAGAAGGACTAGCGGGAGATATGAGCAGTTCTTC.

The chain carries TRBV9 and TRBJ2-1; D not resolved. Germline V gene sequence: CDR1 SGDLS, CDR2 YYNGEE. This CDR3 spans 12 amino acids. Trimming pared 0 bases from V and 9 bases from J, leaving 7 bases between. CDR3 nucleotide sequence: TGTGCCAGCAGCGTAGTTTTTGGTGAGCAGTTCTTC. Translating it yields CASSVVFGEQFF.

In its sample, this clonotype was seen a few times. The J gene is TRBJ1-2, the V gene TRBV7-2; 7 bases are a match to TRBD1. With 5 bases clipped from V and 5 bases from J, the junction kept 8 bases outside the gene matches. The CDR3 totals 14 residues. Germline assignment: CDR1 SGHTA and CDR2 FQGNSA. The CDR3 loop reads CASSPAGGAYGYTF. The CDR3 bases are TGTGCCAGCAGCCCCGCAGGGGGTGCATATGGCTACACCTTC. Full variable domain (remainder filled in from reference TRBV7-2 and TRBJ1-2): GAGVSQSPSNKVTEKGKDVELRCDPISGHTALYWYRQSLGQGLEFLIYFQGNSAPDKSGLPSDRFSAERTGGSVSTLTIQRTQQEDSAVYLCASSPAGGAYGYTFGSGTRLTVV.

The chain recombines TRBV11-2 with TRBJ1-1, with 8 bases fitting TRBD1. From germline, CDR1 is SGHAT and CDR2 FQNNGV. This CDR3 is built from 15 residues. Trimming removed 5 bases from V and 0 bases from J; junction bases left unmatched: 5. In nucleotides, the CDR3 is TGTGCCAGCAGCGCCGACAGGGGACTGAACACTGAAGCTTTCTTT. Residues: CASSADRGLNTEAFF.

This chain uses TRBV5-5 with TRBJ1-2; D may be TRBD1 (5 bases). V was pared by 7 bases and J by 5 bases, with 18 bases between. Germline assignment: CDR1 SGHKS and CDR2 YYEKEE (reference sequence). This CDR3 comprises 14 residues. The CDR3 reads CASSDRGGAYGYTF. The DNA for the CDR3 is TGTGCCAGCTCCGATCGGGGCGGCGCGTATGGCTACACCTTC.

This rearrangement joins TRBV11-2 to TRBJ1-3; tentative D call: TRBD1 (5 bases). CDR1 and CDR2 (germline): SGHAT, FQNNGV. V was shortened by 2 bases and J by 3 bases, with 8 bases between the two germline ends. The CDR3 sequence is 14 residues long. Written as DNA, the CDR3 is TGTGCCAGCAGCTTACGGACATATGGAAACACCATATATTTT. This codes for CASSLRTYGNTIYF.

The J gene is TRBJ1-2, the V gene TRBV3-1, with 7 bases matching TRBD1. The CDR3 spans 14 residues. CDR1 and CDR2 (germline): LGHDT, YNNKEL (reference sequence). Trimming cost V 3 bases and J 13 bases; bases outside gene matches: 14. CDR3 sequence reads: CASSHPPGQTESTF. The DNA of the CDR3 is TGTGCCAGCAGCCATCCCCCGGGACAGACGGAGAGCACCTTC.

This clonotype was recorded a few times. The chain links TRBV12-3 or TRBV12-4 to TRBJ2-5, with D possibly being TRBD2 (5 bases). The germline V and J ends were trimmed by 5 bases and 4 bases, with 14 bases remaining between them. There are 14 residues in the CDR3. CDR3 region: CASSPSFGGETQYF. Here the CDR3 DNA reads TGTGCCAGCAGTCCTAGCTTCGGTGGAGAGACCCAGTACTTC.

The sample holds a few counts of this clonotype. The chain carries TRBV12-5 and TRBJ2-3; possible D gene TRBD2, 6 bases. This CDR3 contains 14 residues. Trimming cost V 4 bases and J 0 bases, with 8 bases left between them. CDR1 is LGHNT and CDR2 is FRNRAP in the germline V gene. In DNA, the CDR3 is TGTGCTAGTGGTTCGGGAGAAAGCACAGATACGCAGTATTTT. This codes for CASGSGESTDTQYF.

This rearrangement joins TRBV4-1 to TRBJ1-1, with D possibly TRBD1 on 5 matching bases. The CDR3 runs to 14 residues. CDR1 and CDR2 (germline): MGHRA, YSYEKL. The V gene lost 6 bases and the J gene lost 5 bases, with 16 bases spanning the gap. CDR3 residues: CASSPFGALTEAFF. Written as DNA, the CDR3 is TGCGCCAGCAGTCCCTTCGGGGCATTGACTGAAGCTTTCTTT.

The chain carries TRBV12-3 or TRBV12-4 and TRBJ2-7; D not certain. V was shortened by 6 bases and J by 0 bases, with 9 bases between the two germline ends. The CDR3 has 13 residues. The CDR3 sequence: CASSLPTSYEQYF. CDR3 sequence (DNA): TGTGCCAGCAGCCTCCCGACCTCCTACGAGCAGTACTTC.

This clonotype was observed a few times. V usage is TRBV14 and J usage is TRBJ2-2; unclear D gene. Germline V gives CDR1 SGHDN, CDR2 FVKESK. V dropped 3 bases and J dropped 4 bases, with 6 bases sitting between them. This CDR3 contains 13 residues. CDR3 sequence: CASSQALTGELFF. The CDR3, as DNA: TGTGCCAGCAGCCAGGCCCTCACCGGGGAGCTGTTTTTT.

CDR3 protein: CSAGPGGPGETQYF. The CDR3 DNA reads as TGCAGTGCCGGGCCGGGAGGGCCCGGTGAGACCCAGTACTTC. V is TRBV20-1 and J is TRBJ2-5; TRBD2 aligns across 8 bases. V gave up 6 bases and J gave up 5 bases; unmatched junction bases: 11. Germline V gene data show CDR1 as DFQATT and CDR2 as SNEGSKA (reference sequence). The CDR3 contains 14 residues.

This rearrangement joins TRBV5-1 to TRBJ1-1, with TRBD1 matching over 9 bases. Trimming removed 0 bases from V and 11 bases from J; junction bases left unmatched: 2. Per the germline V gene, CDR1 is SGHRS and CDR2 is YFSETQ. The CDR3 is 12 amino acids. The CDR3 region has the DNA TGCGCCAGCAGCTTGGAACAGGGGGCGGCTTTCTTT. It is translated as CASSLEQGAAFF. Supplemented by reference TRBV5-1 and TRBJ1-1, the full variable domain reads KAGVTQTPRYLIKTRGQQVTLSCSPISGHRSVSWYQQTPGQGLQFLFEYFSETQRNKGNFPGRFSGRQFSNSRSEMNVSTLELGDSALYLCASSLEQGAAFFGQGTRLTVV.

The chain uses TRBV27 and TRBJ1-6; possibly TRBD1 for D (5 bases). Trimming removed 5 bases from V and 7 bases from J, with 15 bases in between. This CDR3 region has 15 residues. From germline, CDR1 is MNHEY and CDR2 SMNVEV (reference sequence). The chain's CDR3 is CASSRQFEDNSPLHF. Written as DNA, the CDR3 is TGTGCCAGCAGTCGACAGTTTGAAGACAATTCACCCCTCCACTTT.

The CDR3 loop is CASSGSGTSGPAQYF. The DNA of the CDR3 is TGCGCCAGCAGTGGGTCTGGGACTAGCGGGCCAGCCCAGTACTTC. V usage is TRBV10-2 and J usage is TRBJ2-5; TRBD2 agrees at 12 bases. The CDR3 contains 15 residues. The J segment lost 9 bases and the V segment lost 4 bases, leaving 9 bases of the junction unmatched. Germline V gene data show CDR1 as WSHSY and CDR2 as SAAADI.

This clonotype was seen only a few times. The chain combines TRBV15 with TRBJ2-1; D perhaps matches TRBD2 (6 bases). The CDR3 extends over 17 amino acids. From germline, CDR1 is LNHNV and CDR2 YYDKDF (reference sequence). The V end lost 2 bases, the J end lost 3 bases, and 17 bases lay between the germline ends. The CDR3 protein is CATSRFHAGGLYNEQFF. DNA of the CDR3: TGTGCCACCAGCAGATTTCACGCCGGGGGTCTCTACAATGAGCAGTTCTTC.

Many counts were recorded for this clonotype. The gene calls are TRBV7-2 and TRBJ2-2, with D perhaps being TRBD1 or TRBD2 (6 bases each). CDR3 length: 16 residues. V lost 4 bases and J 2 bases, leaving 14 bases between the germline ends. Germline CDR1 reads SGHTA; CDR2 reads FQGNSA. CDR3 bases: TGTGCCAGCAGCTCCAGAGGGGGGACTAACACCGGGGAGCTGTTTTTT. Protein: CASSSRGGTNTGELFF. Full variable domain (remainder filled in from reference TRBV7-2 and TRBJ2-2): GAGVSQSPSNKVTEKGKDVELRCDPISGHTALYWYRQSLGQGLEFLIYFQGNSAPDKSGLPSDRFSAERTGGSVSTLTIQRTQQEDSAVYLCASSSRGGTNTGELFFGEGSRLTVL.

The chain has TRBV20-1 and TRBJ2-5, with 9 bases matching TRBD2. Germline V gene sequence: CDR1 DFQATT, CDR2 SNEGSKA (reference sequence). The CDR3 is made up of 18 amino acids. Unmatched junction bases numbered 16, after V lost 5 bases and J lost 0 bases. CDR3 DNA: TGCAGTGCTCCCCGGGGGGCTAGCGGGGATAAATACCAAGAGACCCAGTACTTC. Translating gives CSAPRGASGDKYQETQYF.

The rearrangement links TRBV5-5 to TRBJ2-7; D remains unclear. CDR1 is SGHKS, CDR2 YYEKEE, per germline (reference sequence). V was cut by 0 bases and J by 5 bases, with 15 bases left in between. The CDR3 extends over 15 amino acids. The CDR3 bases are TGTGCCAGCAGCTTGGGGTCAGCCCCGTGGGACGAGCAGTACGTC. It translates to CASSLGSAPWDEQYV.

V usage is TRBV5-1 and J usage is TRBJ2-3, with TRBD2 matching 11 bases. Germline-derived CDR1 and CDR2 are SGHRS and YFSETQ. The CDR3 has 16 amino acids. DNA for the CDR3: TGCTCCTCCGGGCTAGCGGGAGGCCCGGTCACAGATACGCAGTATTTT. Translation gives CSSGLAGGPVTDTQYF.

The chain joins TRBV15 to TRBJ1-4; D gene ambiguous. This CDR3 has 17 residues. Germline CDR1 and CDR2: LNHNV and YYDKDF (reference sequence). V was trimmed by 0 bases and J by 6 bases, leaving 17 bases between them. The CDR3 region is CATSRDAPGAGYEKLFF. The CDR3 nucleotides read TGTGCCACCAGCAGAGATGCCCCGGGAGCTGGGTATGAAAAACTGTTTTTT. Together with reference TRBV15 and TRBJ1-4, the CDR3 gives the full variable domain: DAMVIQNPRYQVTQFGKPVTLSCSQTLNHNVMYWYQQKSSQAPKLLFHYYDKDFNNEADTPDNFQSRRPNTSFCFLDIRSPGLGDTAMYLCATSRDAPGAGYEKLFFGSGTQLSVL.

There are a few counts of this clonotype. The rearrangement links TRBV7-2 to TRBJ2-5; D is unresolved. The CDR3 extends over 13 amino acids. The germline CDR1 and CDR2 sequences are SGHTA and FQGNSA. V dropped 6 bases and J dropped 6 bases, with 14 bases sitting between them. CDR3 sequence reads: CASSLSRQKTQYF. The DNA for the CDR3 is TGTGCCAGCAGTCTAAGTCGTCAAAAGACCCAGTACTTC.

CDR3 DNA sequence: TGTGCCAGCAGTTTTGAGGGGGACACCTACGAGCAGTACGTC. Amino acids: CASSFEGDTYEQYV. The chain uses TRBV12-3 or TRBV12-4 and TRBJ2-7, with a possible D match to TRBD1 (6 bases). V dropped 3 bases and J dropped 2 bases, with 11 bases sitting between them. This CDR3 is 14 amino acids long.

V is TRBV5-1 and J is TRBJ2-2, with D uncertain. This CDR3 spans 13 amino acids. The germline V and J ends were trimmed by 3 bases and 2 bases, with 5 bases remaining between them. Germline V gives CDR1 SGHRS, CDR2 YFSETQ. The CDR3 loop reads CASSSDNTGELFF. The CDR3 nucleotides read TGCGCCAGCAGCTCGGATAACACCGGGGAGCTGTTTTTT.

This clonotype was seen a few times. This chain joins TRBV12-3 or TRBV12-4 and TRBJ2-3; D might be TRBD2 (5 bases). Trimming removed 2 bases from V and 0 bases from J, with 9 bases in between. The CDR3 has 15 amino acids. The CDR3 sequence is CASSLWWESTDTQYF. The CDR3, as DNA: TGTGCCAGCAGTTTATGGTGGGAGAGCACAGATACGCAGTATTTT.

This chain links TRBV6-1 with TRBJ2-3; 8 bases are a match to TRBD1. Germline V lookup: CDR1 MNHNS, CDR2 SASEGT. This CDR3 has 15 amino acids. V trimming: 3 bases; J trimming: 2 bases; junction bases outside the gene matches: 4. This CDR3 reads CASSDLDRVTDTQYF. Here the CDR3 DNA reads TGTGCCAGCAGTGACTTGGACAGGGTCACAGATACGCAGTATTTT.

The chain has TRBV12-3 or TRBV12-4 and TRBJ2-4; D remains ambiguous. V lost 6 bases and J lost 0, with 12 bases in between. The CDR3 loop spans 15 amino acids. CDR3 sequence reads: CASSRTTVAKNIQYF. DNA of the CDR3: TGTGCCAGCAGCCGAACTACTGTAGCCAAAAACATTCAGTACTTC.